This TCR beta chain originates from a study of monozygotic twins with inflammatory bowel disease. Donors each gave approximately 2.5 ml of blood. The CDR3 sequence is 12 residues long. Germline V lookup: CDR1 LNHNV, CDR2 YYDKDF (reference sequence). Worth noting for this clonotype: Its antigen is currently unknown.

TCRdb reprocessed the 5' RACE reads and reports one entry per CDR3 protein, with no DNA. The repertoire shows around 450,000 distinct CDR3 sequences; the top ten hold about 2.6%. The study's findings and limits: Differing immunosuppressive treatments may have added variability to patient repertoires.

The source material was blood. This TCR was recovered from a human donor with ulcerative colitis or Crohn's disease, or a healthy co-twin of an affected twin (not recorded which). This chain joins TRBV15 and TRBJ1-1; the TRBD1 assignment by TCRdb is unverifiable without DNA. CDR3: CATSPQGTEAFF.